One sample yielded the 14 T cell receptor beta chains listed below, sequenced in a study of blood T cell repertoires in COVID-19. Profiled with immunoSEQ multiplex PCR; TCRdb holds only in-frame clones, not every one. This sample has some 90,000 clones; 75% to 95% occur once, and the top ten carry roughly 3.9%. The specimen sequenced was peripheral blood. These TCRs come from a woman aged 45-60 years in a cohort sampled during active COVID-19.

This chain connects TRBV3-1 (or the pseudogene TRBV3-2) to TRBJ2-7; D unclear. The CDR3 length is 14 residues. The germline V and J ends were trimmed by 4 bases and 0 bases, with 10 bases remaining between them. Germline V gene data show CDR1 as LGHDT and CDR2 as YNNKEL (reference sequence). As DNA, the CDR3 is TGTGCCAGCAGCCCCCTGGCCCACTCCTACGAGCAGTACTTC. Translation gives CASSPLAHSYEQYF.

The chain joins TRBV7-9 to TRBJ1-6; D call uncertain. Germline loops: CDR1 SEHNR, CDR2 FQNEAQ (reference sequence). The CDR3 extends over 16 amino acids. With 2 bases removed from V and 7 bases from J, the gap between germline ends came to 15 bases. As DNA, the CDR3 is TGTGCCAGCAGCTTACTTGGCGCCGGGAAAAATTCACCCCTCCACTTT. Its translation is CASSLLGAGKNSPLHF.

CDR3 bases: TGTGCCTGGAGTCAGGGGAGCTCCTATAATTCACCCCTCCACTTT. It specifies CAWSQGSSYNSPLHF. This chain connects TRBV30 to TRBJ1-6, with a tentative D call TRBD1 (6 bases). Germline CDR1 GTSNPN, CDR2 SVGIG (reference sequence). CDR3 size: 15 residues. Trimming removed 2 bases at V and 0 bases at J, with 8 bases between.

The J gene is TRBJ2-2, the V gene TRBV5-1, with D maybe TRBD2 (6 bases). This CDR3 is built from 14 residues. Trimming took 4 bases from V and 4 from J, leaving 11 bases between them. From germline, CDR1 is SGHRS and CDR2 YFSETQ. CDR3 DNA: TGCGCCAGCAGCCCAGGAGGGACCACCGGGGAGCTGTTTTTT. Residues: CASSPGGTTGELFF.

This chain connects TRBV5-1 to TRBJ2-4, with 7 bases matching TRBD1. Germline CDR1 and CDR2: SGHRS and YFSETQ. The V segment lost 0 bases and the J segment 6 bases; nucleotides outside the gene matches: 9. The CDR3 loop spans 16 amino acids. CDR3 amino acids: CASSLAGTAGGNIQYF. In nucleotides, the CDR3 is TGCGCCAGCAGCTTGGCCGGGACAGCTGGGGGAAACATTCAGTACTTC.

For the CDR3, the DNA is TGTGCCAGCTCACCACCATCCCAAGATACGCAGTATTTT. Protein sequence: CASSPPSQDTQYF. The rearrangement links TRBV18 to TRBJ2-3; D uncertain. CDR1 and CDR2 (germline): KGHSH, LQKENI. Trimming removed 0 bases at V and 5 bases at J, with 6 bases between. The CDR3 has 13 residues.

The chain couples TRBV7-9 to TRBJ2-3; D gene uncertain. This CDR3 region has 14 residues. CDR1 and CDR2 (germline): SEHNR, FQNEAQ (reference sequence). V was trimmed by 4 bases and J by 9 bases, leaving 17 bases between them. The DNA of the CDR3 is TGTGCCAGCAGCTCCACACTTGACCCAGCGACGCAGTATTTT. Translation: CASSSTLDPATQYF.

The rearrangement links TRBV4-2 to TRBJ1-2; 9 positions match TRBD1. Germline V gene lookup returns CDR1 LGHNA and CDR2 YNFKEQ. The CDR3 runs 15 residues. Losses at the gene ends were 0 bases for V and 5 bases for J; bases not matched to a gene: 4. The CDR3 DNA reads TGTGCCAGCAGCCAAGACTCCGGGACAGGGTATGGCTACACCTTC. The encoded protein is CASSQDSGTGYGYTF.

The chain recombines TRBV12-3 or TRBV12-4 with TRBJ2-7, with 9 bases fitting TRBD2. The CDR3 has 13 residues. The J segment lost 4 bases and the V segment lost 3 bases, leaving 1 base of the junction unmatched. CDR3 amino acids: CASSFSGSYEQYF. The CDR3 nucleotides read TGTGCCAGCAGTTTTAGCGGGAGTTACGAGCAGTACTTC.

This sequence joins TRBV14 and TRBJ2-7; 11 bases align to TRBD2. The germline gives CDR1 SGHDN, CDR2 FVKESK. This CDR3 has 16 residues. V lost 4 bases to trimming and J lost 2 bases; unmatched junction nucleotides: 7. The CDR3 protein is CASSPSTSGSPYEQYF. The DNA for the CDR3 is TGTGCCAGCAGCCCGTCAACTAGCGGGAGTCCCTACGAGCAGTACTTC.

V gene TRBV5-5 combines with J gene TRBJ1-2, with a tentative D call TRBD1 (6 bases). CDR3 length: 15 residues. V was pared by 2 bases and J by 4 bases, with 15 bases between. Germline V lookup: CDR1 SGHKS, CDR2 YYEKEE (reference sequence). The CDR3 coding sequence is TGTGCCAGCAGCTTAGTACAGGGTGGAGGCTATGGCTACACCTTC. This codes for CASSLVQGGGYGYTF.

This chain uses TRBV5-1 with TRBJ2-7; D gene uncertain. Germline V gene sequence: CDR1 SGHRS, CDR2 YFSETQ. There are 15 residues in the CDR3. V was cut by 0 bases and J by 6 bases, with 16 bases left in between. CDR3 loop: CASSLESGLQGEQYF. The CDR3 region has the DNA TGCGCCAGCAGCTTGGAATCTGGGCTTCAAGGCGAGCAGTACTTC.

This clone came up a few times. This chain links TRBV2 with TRBJ1-5, with unresolved D. Germline V gene lookup returns CDR1 SNHLY and CDR2 FYNNEI. Trimming pared 6 bases from V and 2 bases from J, leaving 8 bases between. The CDR3 covers 13 residues. This chain's CDR3 is CASSPEGNQPQHF. DNA of the CDR3: TGTGCCAGCAGCCCGGAGGGCAATCAGCCCCAGCATTTT.

A single count supports this clone. This chain joins TRBV19 and TRBJ2-3; TRBD1 is a possible D gene (5 bases). The CDR3 contains 17 residues. Deletions cut 5 bases from V and 1 base from J, with 19 bases between. Germline CDR1 LNHDA, CDR2 SQIVND (reference sequence). The CDR3 DNA reads as TGTGCCAGTAGTCCCCGCCGTCAGGGAACAGGCACAGATACGCAGTATTTT. This encodes CASSPRRQGTGTDTQYF.